Below, 7 T cell receptor beta chains from the same sample are listed, as sequenced in a study of blood T cell repertoires in COVID-19. Profiling relied on immunoSEQ multiplex PCR, and the TCRdb table lists in-frame clones only, not all of them. The table has about 340,000 clones, around four fifths seen once. Material: peripheral blood. The receptors originated from a man aged 30 to 45 with active or convalescent COVID-19.

This clone has only a few counts. The chain employs TRBV30 and TRBJ2-7, with a possible D match to TRBD1 (7 bases). Deletions cut 3 bases from V and 0 bases from J, with 12 bases between. This CDR3 comprises 14 residues. CDR1 GTSNPN and CDR2 SVGIG come from the germline V gene (reference sequence). CDR3 in amino acids: CAWRGGQTSYEQYF. The CDR3 DNA reads TGTGCCTGGAGGGGGGGACAGACCTCCTACGAGCAGTACTTC.

This clone was counted between two and nine times. The chain uses TRBV5-1 and TRBJ2-1; 7 bases map to TRBD2. Germline V gene lookup returns CDR1 SGHRS and CDR2 YFSETQ. With 4 bases clipped from V and 9 bases from J, the junction kept 10 bases outside the gene matches. The CDR3 covers 14 residues. CDR3 coding DNA: TGCGCCAGCAGCACCTCGACTAGCCCCGGTGAGCAGTTCTTC. Translation: CASSTSTSPGEQFF.

J is TRBJ1-2 and V is TRBV11-2; perhaps TRBD1 as D (5 bases). The germline V gene has CDR1 SGHAT and CDR2 FQNNGV. The germline V and J ends were trimmed by 3 bases and 4 bases, with 12 bases remaining between them. The CDR3 totals 14 residues. The CDR3: CASSLEGRSYGYTF. CDR3 DNA sequence: TGTGCCAGCAGCTTGGAGGGACGGAGCTATGGCTACACCTTC.

This clone was observed once. The CDR3, as DNA: TGCAGTGCTCCCCCTTCGAATGAGCAGTTCTTC. Its protein product is CSAPPSNEQFF. V and J are TRBV20-1 and TRBJ2-1; D unresolved. The CDR3 covers 11 residues. The V and J ends lost 5 bases and 7 bases respectively, with 9 bases between them. Per germline, CDR1 DFQATT and CDR2 SNEGSKA (reference sequence).

J is TRBJ2-3 and V is TRBV25-1; D might be TRBD2 (5 bases). The CDR3 totals 13 residues. Germline loops: CDR1 MGHDK, CDR2 SYGVNS. V shed 4 bases and J shed 10 bases, with 15 bases lying between them. This CDR3 reads CASSGGKALPQYF. The CDR3 bases are TGTGCCAGCAGTGGAGGGAAAGCCCTACCGCAGTATTTT. Looking up the rest from reference TRBV25-1 and TRBJ2-3 gives the full variable domain: EADIYQTPRYLVIGTGKKITLECSQTMGHDKMYWYQQDPGMELHLIHYSYGVNSTEKGDLSSESTVSRIRTEHFPLTLESARPSHTSQYLCASSGGKALPQYFGPGTRLTVL.

This clone was seen only once. This chain's CDR3 is CAWKERGAYNEQFF. The CDR3 DNA reads TGTGCCTGGAAAGAGCGGGGAGCCTACAATGAGCAGTTCTTC. The J gene is TRBJ2-1, the V gene TRBV30, with 7 bases lining up with TRBD2. The V segment lost 4 bases and the J segment 2 bases; nucleotides outside the gene matches: 5. This CDR3 has 14 residues. Germline values: CDR1 GTSNPN, CDR2 SVGIG (reference sequence).

This chain uses TRBV3-1 (or the pseudogene TRBV3-2) with TRBJ2-2; TRBD2 aligns across 7 bases. The V gene end was trimmed by 1 base and the J gene end by 10 bases; junction bases not matched to a gene: 3. Germline CDR1 and CDR2: LGHDT and YNNKEL (reference sequence). CDR3 length equals 13 residues. The CDR3 DNA follows: TGTGCCAGCAGCCAAGCGGGAGGTATGGAGCTGTTTTTT. This gives the protein CASSQAGGMELFF.